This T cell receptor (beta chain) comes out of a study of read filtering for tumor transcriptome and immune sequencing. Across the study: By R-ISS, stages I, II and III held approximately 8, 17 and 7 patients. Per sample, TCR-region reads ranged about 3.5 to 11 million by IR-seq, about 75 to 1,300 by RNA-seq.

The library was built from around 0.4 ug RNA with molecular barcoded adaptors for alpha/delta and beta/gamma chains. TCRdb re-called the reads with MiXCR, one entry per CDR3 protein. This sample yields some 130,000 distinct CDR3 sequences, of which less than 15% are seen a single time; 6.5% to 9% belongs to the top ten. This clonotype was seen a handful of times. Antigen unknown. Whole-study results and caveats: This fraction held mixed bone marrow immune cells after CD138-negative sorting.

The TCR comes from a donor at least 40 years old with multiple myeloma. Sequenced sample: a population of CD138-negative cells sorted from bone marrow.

The DNA for the CDR3 is TGTGCCAGCAGCTTAGAGAAGCAGGAGTACGAGCAGTACTTC. The encoded protein is CASSLEKQEYEQYF. The V call is TRBV11-2, the J call TRBJ2-7, with no clear D. This CDR3 has 14 residues. Trimming left V 0 bases short and J 4 bases short, with 10 bases between. The germline V gene encodes CDR1 SGHAT and CDR2 FQNNGV.